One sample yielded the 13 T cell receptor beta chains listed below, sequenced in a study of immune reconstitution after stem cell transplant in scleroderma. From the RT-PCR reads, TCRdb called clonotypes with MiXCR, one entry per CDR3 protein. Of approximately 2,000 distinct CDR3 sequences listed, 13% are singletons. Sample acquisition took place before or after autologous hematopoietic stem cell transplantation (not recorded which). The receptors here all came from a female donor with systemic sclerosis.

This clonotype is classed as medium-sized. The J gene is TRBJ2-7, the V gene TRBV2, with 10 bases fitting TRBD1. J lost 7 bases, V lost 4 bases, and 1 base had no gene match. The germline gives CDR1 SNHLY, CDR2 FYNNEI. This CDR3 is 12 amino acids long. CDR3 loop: CASSVGQGEQYF. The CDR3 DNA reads TGTGCCAGCAGTGTGGGACAGGGGGAGCAGTACTTC.

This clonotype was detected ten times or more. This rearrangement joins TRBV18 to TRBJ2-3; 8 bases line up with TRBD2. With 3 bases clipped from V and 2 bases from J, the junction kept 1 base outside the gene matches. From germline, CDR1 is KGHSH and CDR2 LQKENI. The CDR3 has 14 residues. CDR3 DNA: TGTGCCAGCTCACCGGGACTAGTCACAGATACGCAGTATTTT. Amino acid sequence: CASSPGLVTDTQYF. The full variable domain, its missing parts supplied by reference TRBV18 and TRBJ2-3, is NAGVMQNPRHLVRRRGQEARLRCSPMKGHSHVYWYRQLPEEGLKFMVYLQKENIIDESGMPKERFSAEFPKEGPSILRIQQVVRGDSAAYFCASSPGLVTDTQYFGPGTRLTVL.

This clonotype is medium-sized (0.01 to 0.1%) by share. The CDR3 here is CSARTGSGTDTQYF. The DNA of the CDR3 is TGCAGTGCTAGGACAGGGTCGGGCACAGATACGCAGTATTTT. V usage is TRBV20-1 and J usage is TRBJ2-3; 7 positions agree with TRBD1. From germline, CDR1 is DFQATT and CDR2 SNEGSKA (reference sequence). The CDR3 is 14 residues long. Trimming cost V 3 bases and J 1 base; bases outside gene matches: 4.

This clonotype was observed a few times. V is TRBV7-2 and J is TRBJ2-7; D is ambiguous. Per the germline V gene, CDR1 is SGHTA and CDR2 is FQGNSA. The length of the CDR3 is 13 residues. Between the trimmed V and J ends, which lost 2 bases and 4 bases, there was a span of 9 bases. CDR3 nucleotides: TGTGCCAGCAGCTTAAACAGCAATTACGAGCAGTACTTC. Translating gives CASSLNSNYEQYF.

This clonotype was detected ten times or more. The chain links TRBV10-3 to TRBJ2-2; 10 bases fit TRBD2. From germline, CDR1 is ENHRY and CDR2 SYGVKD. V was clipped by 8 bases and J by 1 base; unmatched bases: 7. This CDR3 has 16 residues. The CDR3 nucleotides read TGTGCCATCTGGTCTAGCGGGGGTGTGAACACCGGGGAGCTGTTTTTT. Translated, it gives CAIWSSGGVNTGELFF.

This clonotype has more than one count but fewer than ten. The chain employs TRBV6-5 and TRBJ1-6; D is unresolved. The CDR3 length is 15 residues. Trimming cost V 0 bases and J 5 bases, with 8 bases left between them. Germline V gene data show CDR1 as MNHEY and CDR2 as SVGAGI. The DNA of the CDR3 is TGTGCCAGCAGTTACTCGTCACTTGATAATTCACCCCTCCACTTT. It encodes CASSYSSLDNSPLHF.

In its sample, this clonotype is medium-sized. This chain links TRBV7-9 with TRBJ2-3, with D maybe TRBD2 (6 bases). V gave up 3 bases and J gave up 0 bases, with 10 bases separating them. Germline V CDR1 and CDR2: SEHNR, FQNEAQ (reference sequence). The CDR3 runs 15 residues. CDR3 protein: CASSFYGGSTDTQYF. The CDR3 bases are TGTGCCAGCAGCTTTTACGGGGGTAGCACAGATACGCAGTATTTT. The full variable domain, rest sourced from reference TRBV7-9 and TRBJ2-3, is DTGVSQNPRHKITKRGQNVTFRCDPISEHNRLYWYRQTLGQGPEFLTYFQNEAQLEKSRLLSDRFSAERPKGSFSTLEIQRTEQGDSAMYLCASSFYGGSTDTQYFGPGTRLTVL.

The DNA of the CDR3 is TGCAGTGCTAGCATTAGTGTGGGGACAGGGTTCAATGAGCAGTTCTTC. Translating gives CSASISVGTGFNEQFF. The chain is built from TRBV20-1 and TRBJ2-1; 9 nucleotides align to TRBD1. Germline CDR1 and CDR2: DFQATT and SNEGSKA (reference sequence). The CDR3 sequence is 16 residues long. J gave up 6 bases and V 3 bases, and 12 bases lay outside the gene matches.

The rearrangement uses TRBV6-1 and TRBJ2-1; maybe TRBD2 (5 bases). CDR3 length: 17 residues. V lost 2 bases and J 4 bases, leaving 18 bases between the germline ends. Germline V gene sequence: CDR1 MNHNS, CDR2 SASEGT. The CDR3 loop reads CASSESLELGSYNEQFF. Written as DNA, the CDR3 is TGTGCCAGCAGTGAATCCCTCGAGCTGGGGAGTTACAATGAGCAGTTCTTC.

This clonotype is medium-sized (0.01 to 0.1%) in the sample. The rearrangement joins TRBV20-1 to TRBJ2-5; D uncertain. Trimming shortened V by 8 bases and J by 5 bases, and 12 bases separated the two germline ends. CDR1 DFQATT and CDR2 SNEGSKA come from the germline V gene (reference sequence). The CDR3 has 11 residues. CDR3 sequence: CSRWVGETQYF. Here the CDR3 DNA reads TGCAGTCGTTGGGTGGGGGAGACCCAGTACTTC.

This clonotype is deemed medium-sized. The CDR3 is CSARDGAGAYNEQFF. The CDR3, as DNA: TGCAGTGCTAGAGATGGGGCAGGGGCCTACAATGAGCAGTTCTTC. The V gene is TRBV20-1, the J gene TRBJ2-1, with a tentative D call TRBD1 (6 bases). This CDR3 has 15 residues. V shed 0 bases and J shed 2 bases, with 11 bases lying between them. Germline-derived CDR1 and CDR2 are DFQATT and SNEGSKA (reference sequence).

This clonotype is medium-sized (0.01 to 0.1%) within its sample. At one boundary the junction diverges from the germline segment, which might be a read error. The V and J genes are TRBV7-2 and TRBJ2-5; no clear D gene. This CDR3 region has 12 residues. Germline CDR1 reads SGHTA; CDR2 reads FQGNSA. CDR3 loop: CASSLEFRDLHF. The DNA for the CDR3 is TGTGCCAGCAGCTTAGAGTTTAGAGATCTGCACTTC.

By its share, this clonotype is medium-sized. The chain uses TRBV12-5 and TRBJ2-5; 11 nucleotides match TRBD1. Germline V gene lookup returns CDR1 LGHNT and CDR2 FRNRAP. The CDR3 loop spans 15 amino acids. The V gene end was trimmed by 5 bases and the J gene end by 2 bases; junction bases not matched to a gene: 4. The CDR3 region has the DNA TGTGCTAGTGGTCGGCGGGACAGGGGGCAAGAGACCCAGTACTTC. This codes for CASGRRDRGQETQYF.